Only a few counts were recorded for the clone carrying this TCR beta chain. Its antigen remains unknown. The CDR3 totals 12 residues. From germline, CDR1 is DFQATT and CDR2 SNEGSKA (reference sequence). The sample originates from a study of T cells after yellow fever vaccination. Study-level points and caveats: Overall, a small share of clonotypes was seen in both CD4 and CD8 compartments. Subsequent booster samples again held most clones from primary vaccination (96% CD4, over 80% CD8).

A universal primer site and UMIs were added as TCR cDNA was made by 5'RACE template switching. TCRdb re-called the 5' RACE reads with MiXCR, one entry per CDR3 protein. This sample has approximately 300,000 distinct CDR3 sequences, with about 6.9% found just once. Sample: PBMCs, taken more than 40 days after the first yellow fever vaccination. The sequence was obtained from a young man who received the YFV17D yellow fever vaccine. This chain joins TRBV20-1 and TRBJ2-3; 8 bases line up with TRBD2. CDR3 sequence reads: CSTGGPTDTQYF. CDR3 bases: TGCAGCACGGGGGGGCCCACAGATACGCAGTATTTT.